The 26 T cell receptor beta chains below all came from one sample that was sequenced in a study of blood T cell repertoires in COVID-19 (dated by TCRdb to 2018 to 2020). The library was built by means of the immunoSEQ multiplex PCR assay. Here the immuneACCESS table is served through TCRdb, limited to in-frame sequences with V and J called. Missing clones are a known gap in these copies; in checked studies unresolved V genes cover under half, and the rest lacks a known reason. This sample comprises over 55,000 clones, 83% of them detected only once. The ten largest clones represent around 5% of the sample. Sequencing was done on a sample of peripheral blood. These receptor sequences come from a man aged 50-60 years with active COVID-19.

This clone turned up a few times. This chain uses TRBV3-1 (or the pseudogene TRBV3-2) with TRBJ1-3, with 7 positions matching TRBD1. This CDR3 spans 14 amino acids. Germline loops: CDR1 LGHDT, CDR2 YNNKEL (reference sequence). J gave up 7 bases and V 7 bases, and 10 bases lay outside the gene matches. The DNA for the CDR3 is TGTGCCAGCACCCATCAAGGGACAGTGAACACCATATATTTT. Translating it yields CASTHQGTVNTIYF.

The chain couples TRBV4-2 to TRBJ2-1; a possible D gene is TRBD2 (5 bases). Germline V gives CDR1 LGHNA, CDR2 YNFKEQ. Trimming removed 0 bases at V and 6 bases at J, with 15 bases between. This CDR3 is built from 16 residues. For the CDR3, the DNA is TGTGCCAGCAGCCAAGATTTACGGTTGGGAGCCAATGAGCAGTTCTTC. Protein: CASSQDLRLGANEQFF.

The rearrangement joins TRBV5-6 to TRBJ1-2, with TRBD1 identical over 12 bases. V trimming: 4 bases; J trimming: 7 bases; junction bases outside the gene matches: 5. The CDR3 runs 14 residues. CDR1 is SGHDT and CDR2 is YYEEEE in the germline V gene. In DNA, the CDR3 is TGTGCCAGCAGCCCAGGGACAGGGGGCGGTGGCTACACCTTC. Protein: CASSPGTGGGGYTF.

This clone qualifies as medium-sized. The chain joins TRBV3-1 (or the pseudogene TRBV3-2) to TRBJ2-7; D might be TRBD1 (5 bases). This CDR3 has 13 residues. Germline V gene sequence: CDR1 LGHDT, CDR2 YNNKEL (reference sequence). V lost 4 bases and J lost 5, with 12 bases in between. The CDR3 DNA sequence: TGTGCCAGCAGCCGCCTCCAGGGCAACGAGCAGTACTTC. Protein: CASSRLQGNEQYF.

The V call is TRBV5-4, the J call TRBJ1-1; 8 bases align to TRBD1. The J segment lost 4 bases and the V segment lost 4 bases, leaving 15 bases of the junction unmatched. CDR1 and CDR2 from the germline V gene are SGHNT and YYREEE (reference sequence). The CDR3 contains 17 residues. The CDR3 DNA follows: TGTGCCAGCAGCCCCCGGGGCAGGGGGCGTGGAAGCACTGAAGCTTTCTTT. It is translated as CASSPRGRGRGSTEAFF. The full variable domain, with the rest looked up from reference TRBV5-4 and TRBJ1-1, is ETGVTQSPTHLIKTRGQQVTLRCSSQSGHNTVSWYQQALGQGPQFIFQYYREEENGRGNFPPRFSGLQFPNYSSELNVNALELDDSALYLCASSPRGRGRGSTEAFFGQGTRLTVV.

The J gene is TRBJ2-7, the V gene TRBV7-2; D gene ambiguous. The V and J ends lost 3 bases and 6 bases respectively, with 6 bases between them. This CDR3 is 11 amino acids long. Germline V gene lookup returns CDR1 SGHTA and CDR2 FQGNSA. CDR3 coding DNA: TGTGCCAGCAGCTTTGGGCGCGAGCAGTACTTC. It specifies CASSFGREQYF. The full variable domain, in which reference TRBV7-2 and TRBJ2-7 provide the parts outside the CDR3, is GAGVSQSPSNKVTEKGKDVELRCDPISGHTALYWYRQSLGQGLEFLIYFQGNSAPDKSGLPSDRFSAERTGGSVSTLTIQRTQQEDSAVYLCASSFGREQYFGPGTRLTVT.

The gene calls are TRBV6-4 and TRBJ1-3; D remains ambiguous. There are 13 residues in the CDR3. From germline, CDR1 is MRHNA and CDR2 SNTAGT. Trimming left V 4 bases short and J 0 bases short, with 4 bases between. The CDR3 loop is CASSASSGNTIYF. As DNA, the CDR3 is TGTGCCAGCAGTGCCAGCTCTGGAAACACCATATATTTT.

The J gene is TRBJ2-7, the V gene TRBV3-1 (or the pseudogene TRBV3-2), with D hard to call. The V end was cut by 4 bases, the J end by 2 bases, with 3 bases between. This CDR3 has 11 residues. Germline V gene data show CDR1 as LGHDT and CDR2 as YNNKEL (reference sequence). CDR3 amino acids: CASSLTYEQYF. DNA of the CDR3: TGTGCCAGCAGCCTTACCTACGAGCAGTACTTC.

The rearrangement joins TRBV11-2 to TRBJ2-1; TRBD2 matches 8 bases. The trim removed 2 bases at V and 1 base at J, leaving 4 bases unmatched. Per germline, CDR1 SGHAT and CDR2 FQNNGV. There are 16 residues in the CDR3. The CDR3 protein is CASSLIGRGSYNEQFF. The CDR3 DNA is TGTGCCAGCAGCTTAATCGGGAGGGGGTCCTACAATGAGCAGTTCTTC.

The chain recombines TRBV7-9 with TRBJ2-3, with D unresolved. The V gene lost 5 bases and the J gene lost 4 bases, with 7 bases spanning the gap. CDR3 length: 12 amino acids. The germline V gene has CDR1 SEHNR and CDR2 FQNEAQ (reference sequence). Here the CDR3 reads CASSALADTQYF. The CDR3 DNA is TGTGCCAGCAGCGCCCTAGCAGATACGCAGTATTTT.

This chain connects TRBV28 to TRBJ2-7; D perhaps matches TRBD2 (6 bases). The CDR3 totals 16 residues. V was trimmed by 8 bases and J by 1 base, leaving 21 bases between them. In germline, CDR1 is MDHEN, CDR2 SYDVKM. The CDR3 DNA follows: TGTGCCAGCGCAACTACTGGGGGGATCAGGTCCTACGAGCAGTACTTC. Translated, it gives CASATTGGIRSYEQYF.

The chain is built from TRBV6-2 or TRBV6-3 and TRBJ2-5; D ambiguous. The germline V gene has CDR1 MNHEY and CDR2 SVGEGT. The V end was cut by 2 bases, the J end by 0 bases, with 10 bases between. The CDR3 is 15 amino acids. This CDR3 is CASSYVYSNQETQYF. CDR3 nucleotides: TGTGCCAGCAGTTACGTGTACTCTAACCAAGAGACCCAGTACTTC.

The gene calls are TRBV5-6 and TRBJ2-7, with 10 nucleotides matching TRBD2. Germline CDR1 SGHDT, CDR2 YYEEEE. The CDR3 contains 19 residues. Unmatched junction bases numbered 20, after V lost 2 bases and J lost 6 bases. The CDR3 DNA follows: TGTGCCAGCAGCTTCTCGCCCGAGGAAAGCGGGGGGGTCCCTAGCGAGCAGTACTTC. This codes for CASSFSPEESGGVPSEQYF.

V is TRBV2 and J is TRBJ1-4; weak D call: TRBD1 (6 bases). The CDR3 loop spans 16 amino acids. Trimming removed 4 bases from V and 5 bases from J, with 17 bases in between. The germline CDR1 and CDR2 sequences are SNHLY and FYNNEI. The DNA of the CDR3 is TGTGCCAGCAGTGTTAGGGGGGGAGGGCCAAATGAAAAACTGTTTTTT. Encoded protein: CASSVRGGGPNEKLFF.

The gene calls are TRBV28 and TRBJ2-3, with 7 bases identical to TRBD1. The CDR3 is 13 residues long. Germline trimming cut 7 bases from V and 5 bases from J; bases unmatched to any gene: 6. CDR1 and CDR2 from the germline V gene are MDHEN and SYDVKM. CDR3 coding DNA: TGTGCCAGCACGAGAGGGGGCGAAGATACGCAGTATTTT. Translated, it gives CASTRGGEDTQYF. The entire variable domain, with the rest obtained from reference TRBV28 and TRBJ2-3, is as follows: DVKVTQSSRYLVKRTGEKVFLECVQDMDHENMFWYRQDPGLGLRLIYFSYDVKMKEKGDIPEGYSVSREKKERFSLILESASTNQTSMYLCASTRGGEDTQYFGPGTRLTVL.

The chain couples TRBV6-5 to TRBJ1-5; TRBD1 is a possible D gene (6 bases). V lost 2 bases and J 7 bases, leaving 12 bases between the germline ends. This CDR3 has 14 amino acids. Looked up from germline, CDR1 is MNHEY and CDR2 is SVGAGI. For the CDR3, the DNA is TGTGCCAGCAGTTACCGGAGGGGGGGCCAGCCCCAGCATTTT. Its protein product is CASSYRRGGQPQHF.

This clone is a singleton in its sample. V gene TRBV12-3 or TRBV12-4 combines with J gene TRBJ2-7, with D tentatively TRBD1 (6 bases). Trimming left V 5 bases short and J 6 bases short, with 8 bases between. CDR3 length: 11 residues. CDR3 in DNA: TGTGCCAGCAGTACAGGGTTCGAGCAGTACTTC. This codes for CASSTGFEQYF.

J is TRBJ1-1 and V is TRBV19, with TRBD1 matching over 12 bases. Germline V gene sequence: CDR1 LNHDA, CDR2 SQIVND (reference sequence). The length of the CDR3 is 18 residues. The V gene end was trimmed by 6 bases and the J gene end by 6 bases; junction bases not matched to a gene: 17. CDR3 sequence (DNA): TGTGCCAGTAGCCCGAGGGGCGGGACAGGGGGCCAGAGGGCTGAAGCTTTCTTT. Protein product: CASSPRGGTGGQRAEAFF.

With respect to this clone: Within the sample, other DNA sequences also encode this same CDR3. The chain has TRBV3-1 (or the pseudogene TRBV3-2) and TRBJ1-1, with D maybe TRBD1 (5 bases). The CDR3 loop spans 11 amino acids. Per germline, CDR1 LGHDT and CDR2 YNNKEL (reference sequence). V was pared by 8 bases and J by 5 bases, with 9 bases between. Written as DNA, the CDR3 is TGTGCCAGCCGGGGGGGGACTGAAGCTTTCTTT. Residues: CASRGGTEAFF.

V gene TRBV5-1 combines with J gene TRBJ2-7, with a tentative D call TRBD2 (7 bases). The V gene's germline CDR1 is SGHRS and CDR2 YFSETQ. This CDR3 spans 15 amino acids. V lost 4 bases to trimming and J lost 0 bases, with 14 bases between them. The CDR3 DNA is TGCGCCAGCAGCGGGGGGGGGCAGCCCTCCTACGAGCAGTACTTC. Protein: CASSGGGQPSYEQYF.

The CDR3 is CASSLTSSYEQYF. CDR3 sequence (DNA): TGTGCCAGCAGCTTGACTAGCTCCTACGAGCAGTACTTC. This sequence joins TRBV5-4 and TRBJ2-7, with D possibly being TRBD2 (5 bases). The CDR3 has 13 residues. Looked up from germline, CDR1 is SGHNT and CDR2 is YYREEE (reference sequence). Trimming cost V 1 base and J 0 bases, with 5 bases left between them.

This clone was detected only once. The chain combines TRBV30 with TRBJ1-3; no definite D call. Looked up from germline, CDR1 is GTSNPN and CDR2 is SVGIG (reference sequence). The CDR3 is made up of 16 amino acids. Trimming pared 0 bases from V and 0 bases from J, leaving 12 bases between. The CDR3 DNA is TGTGCCTGGAGTGTATTTCCAGGCCTCTCTGGAAACACCATATATTTT. Its translation: CAWSVFPGLSGNTIYF.

The V call is TRBV5-6, the J call TRBJ2-3; TRBD2 is a possible D gene (6 bases). CDR1 is SGHDT, CDR2 YYEEEE, per germline. V gave up 0 bases and J gave up 6 bases, with 8 bases separating them. The CDR3 totals 13 residues. CDR3 sequence reads: CASSLARGDTQYF. As DNA, the CDR3 is TGTGCCAGCAGCTTGGCCCGGGGGGATACGCAGTATTTT.

The chain is built from TRBV18 and TRBJ2-5; no clear D. Trimming pared 1 base from V and 3 bases from J, leaving 12 bases between. Germline V gives CDR1 KGHSH, CDR2 LQKENI. The CDR3 covers 15 residues. CDR3 in amino acids: CASSPRPGEEETQYF. In DNA, the CDR3 is TGTGCCAGCTCACCACGTCCGGGTGAGGAAGAGACCCAGTACTTC.

The chain recombines TRBV18 with TRBJ1-1; the D gene is possibly TRBD1 (5 bases). Germline assignment: CDR1 KGHSH and CDR2 LQKENI. With 7 bases removed from V and 1 base from J, the gap between germline ends came to 13 bases. The CDR3 spans 14 residues. DNA for the CDR3: TGTGCCAGCTGCCCACTGACAGAGAACACTGAAGCTTTCTTT. As protein: CASCPLTENTEAFF.

This chain connects TRBV2 to TRBJ2-3; weak D call: TRBD2 (5 bases). This CDR3 comprises 14 residues. Germline CDR1 reads SNHLY; CDR2 reads FYNNEI. The ends were cut back, 5 bases at V and 5 bases at J, with 14 bases in the middle. CDR3 in amino acids: CASSSRTGGDTQYF. The CDR3, as DNA: TGTGCCAGCAGTTCGCGGACTGGTGGAGATACGCAGTATTTT.